Shown below are 3 T cell receptor beta chains from a single sample sequenced in a study of shared clonotypes between healthy human individuals. The repertoire was sequenced with immunoSEQ multiplex PCR; TCRdb's copy has only in-frame clones and lacks some. This sample has millions of clones, with over 85% found just once. Sequencing was performed on naive CD4+ T cells sorted from blood. Subset meaning: CD45RA+ positively selected. The origin of the receptors is a man younger than 35 in good health.

This clone was found once. This sequence joins TRBV7-9 and TRBJ2-3; 7 positions match TRBD2. Trimming cost V 5 bases and J 2 bases; bases outside gene matches: 13. This CDR3 has 17 amino acids. Per germline, CDR1 SEHNR and CDR2 FQNEAQ (reference sequence). The CDR3 spells CASSASGTNPSTDTQYF. The CDR3 coding sequence is TGTGCCAGCAGCGCATCGGGGACTAATCCTTCCACAGATACGCAGTATTTT.

This chain connects TRBV4-2 to TRBJ2-7, with TRBD2 matching over 11 bases. CDR1 is LGHNA and CDR2 is YNFKEQ in the germline V gene. The CDR3 spans 18 residues. V lost 0 bases to trimming and J lost 3 bases; unmatched junction nucleotides: 10. CDR3 amino acids: CASSQERLVLAGGYEQYF. As DNA, the CDR3 is TGTGCCAGCAGCCAAGAAAGATTAGTGCTAGCGGGGGGCTACGAGCAGTACTTC.

The chain employs TRBV9 and TRBJ1-6, with 7 bases matching TRBD1. CDR3 length: 17 residues. CDR1 and CDR2 (germline): SGDLS, YYNGEE. With V trimmed by 0 bases and J by 4 bases, 7 bases remained unmatched. CDR3 coding DNA: TGTGCCAGCAGCGTAGATGAGGGGGCGAAATATAATTCACCCCTCCACTTT. Translating gives CASSVDEGAKYNSPLHF. Filled out from reference TRBV9 and TRBJ1-6, the complete variable domain reads DSGVTQTPKHLITATGQRVTLRCSPRSGDLSVYWYQQSLDQGLQFLIQYYNGEERAKGNILERFSAQQFPDLHSELNLSSLELGDSALYFCASSVDEGAKYNSPLHFGNGTRLTVT.